Below, 14 T cell receptor beta chains from the same sample are listed, as sequenced in a study of blood T cell repertoires in COVID-19. Sequenced by immunoSEQ multiplex PCR; TCRdb stores in-frame clones only, minus some. The sample consists of roughly 390,000 clones, more than 70% of them appearing once. What was sequenced was peripheral blood. The receptors come from a woman aged 25 to 45 with COVID-19, enrolled during active disease.

This chain joins TRBV28 and TRBJ2-7; D is possibly TRBD1 (7 bases). Trimming took 5 bases from V and 3 from J, leaving 17 bases between them. The CDR3 is 15 amino acids. Looked up from germline, CDR1 is MDHEN and CDR2 is SYDVKM. The CDR3 region has the DNA TGTGCCAGCAGTGGCGCGCGGGACAGCTACTACGAGCAGTACTTC. This translates into CASSGARDSYYEQYF.

This chain uses TRBV29-1 with TRBJ2-2; TRBD1 matches 10 bases. CDR3 length: 14 residues. Germline CDR1 is SQVTM and CDR2 is ANQGSEA. V trimming: 4 bases; J trimming: 2 bases; junction bases outside the gene matches: 1. Here the CDR3 DNA reads TGCAGCGTTGGGACAGGGGGAAACACCGGGGAGCTGTTTTTT. This translates into CSVGTGGNTGELFF.

The V and J genes are TRBV25-1 and TRBJ1-6; no firm D call. The germline CDR1 and CDR2 sequences are MGHDK and SYGVNS. Between the trimmed V and J ends, which lost 0 bases and 13 bases, there was a span of 13 bases. The CDR3 contains 14 residues. Written as DNA, the CDR3 is TGTGCCAGCAGTGAATATGGGAGGTTCGCGCCCCTCCACTTT. Translation gives CASSEYGRFAPLHF.

This chain uses TRBV5-4 with TRBJ2-3; 7 positions agree with TRBD1. This CDR3 spans 17 amino acids. CDR1 SGHNT and CDR2 YYREEE come from the germline V gene (reference sequence). The junction had 7 bases not matched to a gene; V was cut back by 0 bases and J by 0 bases. In nucleotides, the CDR3 is TGTGCCAGCAGCTTGGGCCCGGCCAGGGGGAGCACAGATACGCAGTATTTT. This encodes CASSLGPARGSTDTQYF.

As DNA, the CDR3 is TGCGCCAGCAGCTTGATTTCAGGGTCCGAACTGTTTTTT. Residues: CASSLISGSELFF. The chain couples TRBV5-1 to TRBJ1-4; perhaps TRBD1 as D (5 bases). V lost 1 base to trimming and J lost 12 bases, with 13 bases between them. The length of the CDR3 is 13 residues. CDR1 and CDR2 from the germline V gene are SGHRS and YFSETQ.

The genes are TRBV5-4 and TRBJ2-5; D gene unclear. CDR3 size: 14 residues. The ends were cut back, 3 bases at V and 1 base at J, with 10 bases in the middle. Germline lookup yields CDR1 SGHNT and CDR2 YYREEE (reference sequence). CDR3 nucleotide sequence: TGTGCCAGCAGCTCAAGACAAAGCCAAGAGACCCAGTACTTC. It specifies CASSSRQSQETQYF.

The chain employs TRBV11-2 and TRBJ2-7; TRBD2 agrees at 10 bases. The CDR3 loop spans 15 amino acids. CDR1 SGHAT and CDR2 FQNNGV come from the germline V gene. V trimming: 4 bases; J trimming: 2 bases; junction bases outside the gene matches: 5. The CDR3 DNA is TGTGCCAGCAGCTGGGGACTAGCGCAGGCCTACGAGCAGTACTTC. It translates to CASSWGLAQAYEQYF. Variable domain in full (rest from reference TRBV11-2 and TRBJ2-7): EAGVAQSPRYKIIEKRQSVAFWCNPISGHATLYWYQQILGQGPKLLIQFQNNGVVDDSQLPKDRFSAERLKGVDSTLKIQPAKLEDSAVYLCASSWGLAQAYEQYFGPGTRLTVT.

V is TRBV19 and J is TRBJ1-5; TRBD1 is a possible D gene (5 bases). Deletions cut 2 bases from V and 12 bases from J, with 20 bases between. Germline V gene sequence: CDR1 LNHDA, CDR2 SQIVND (reference sequence). The CDR3 runs to 15 residues. DNA of the CDR3: TGTGCCAGTAGTATAATGGTCGGGACCGAGGGAGGCCAGCATTTT. Protein: CASSIMVGTEGGQHF.

Comments on this clone: A much larger clonotype is one base distant, so this may be a read error. This chain links TRBV12-3 or TRBV12-4 with TRBJ2-7; 8 bases fit TRBD2. This CDR3 is built from 12 residues. The junction had 2 bases not matched to a gene; V was cut back by 10 bases and J by 0 bases. The CDR3 DNA is TGTGCCACCAGCGGGAGCTCCTACGAGCAGTACTTC. It is translated as CATSGSSYEQYF.

This clone appeared once. The J gene is TRBJ2-3, the V gene TRBV10-1, with 11 positions matching TRBD2. CDR3 length: 18 residues. Trimming removed 0 bases from V and 3 bases from J; junction bases left unmatched: 8. From germline, CDR1 is WNHNN and CDR2 SYGVQD (reference sequence). In DNA form, the CDR3 reads TGCGCCAGCAGTGAGTCTCTCCCGCCTAGCGGGAGGACAGATACGCAGTATTTT. Amino acids: CASSESLPPSGRTDTQYF.

This chain links TRBV24-1 with TRBJ2-1, with 9 bases aligning to TRBD2. J gave up 10 bases and V 6 bases, and 12 bases lay outside the gene matches. Germline CDR1 reads KGHDR; CDR2 reads SFDVKD. The CDR3 has 15 residues. CDR3 bases: TGTGCCACCAGTTTAGCCGGGACTAGCCGGTACGAGCAGTTCTTC. Its protein is CATSLAGTSRYEQFF.

The CDR3 is CASRYLLQETQYF. DNA for the CDR3: TGTGCCAGCAGATATCTCCTTCAAGAGACCCAGTACTTC. The V and J genes are TRBV11-2 and TRBJ2-5, with D uncertain. Germline values: CDR1 SGHAT, CDR2 FQNNGV. Trimming stripped 6 bases from V and 2 bases from J, with 10 bases between. The CDR3 contains 13 residues. Complete variable domain (other parts from reference TRBV11-2 and TRBJ2-5): EAGVAQSPRYKIIEKRQSVAFWCNPISGHATLYWYQQILGQGPKLLIQFQNNGVVDDSQLPKDRFSAERLKGVDSTLKIQPAKLEDSAVYLCASRYLLQETQYFGPGTRLLVL.

The chain carries TRBV4-1 and TRBJ2-2; possible D gene TRBD2, 6 bases. V gave up 6 bases and J gave up 2 bases, with 13 bases separating them. Looked up from germline, CDR1 is MGHRA and CDR2 is YSYEKL. This CDR3 is built from 15 residues. CDR3 sequence reads: CASRGLATNTGELFF. CDR3 DNA sequence: TGCGCCAGCAGAGGGCTAGCGACAAACACCGGGGAGCTGTTTTTT.

J is TRBJ1-3 and V is TRBV19, with a possible D match to TRBD1 (6 bases). CDR3 length: 15 amino acids. Germline-derived CDR1 and CDR2 are LNHDA and SQIVND (reference sequence). V was trimmed by 4 bases and J by 3 bases, leaving 13 bases between them. CDR3 in amino acids: CASSSTDSRGNTIYF. CDR3 nucleotides: TGTGCCAGTAGTAGCACGGACAGCCGTGGAAACACCATATATTTT.